This passage covers 5 T cell receptor beta chains from one sample sequenced in a study of lymphopenia after photon versus proton radiotherapy. Only in-frame clones appear in the TCRdb table, and some are missing; sequencing was by immunoSEQ multiplex PCR. The table has approximately 40,000 clones, just over 85% seen once. The specimen was peripheral blood, collected from a patient treated with proton-based radiotherapy. These receptors were collected from a woman in her seventies with pancreatic cancer. Some clones in this sample may be carry-over from other donors' samples.

The chain employs TRBV28 and TRBJ1-1; 9 bases match TRBD1. J gave up 1 base and V 0 bases, and 0 bases lay outside the gene matches. CDR1 MDHEN and CDR2 SYDVKM come from the germline V gene. The CDR3 is made up of 15 amino acids. The CDR3 protein is CASSLWGQGNTEAFF. CDR3 in DNA: TGTGCCAGCAGTTTATGGGGACAGGGGAACACTGAAGCTTTCTTT.

The chain links TRBV7-9 to TRBJ1-2; the D gene is possibly TRBD1 (5 bases). The CDR3 loop spans 12 amino acids. The V end lost 5 bases, the J end lost 5 bases, and 9 bases lay between the germline ends. CDR1 is SEHNR, CDR2 FQNEAQ, per germline (reference sequence). CDR3 in DNA: TGTGCCAGCAGCCGGGGCCGGTATGGCTACACCTTC. It encodes CASSRGRYGYTF.

Of note for this clone: The identical CDR3 is also encoded by other nucleotide sequences in the sample. The chain joins TRBV15 to TRBJ1-1; weak D call: TRBD1 (6 bases). The CDR3 is 14 amino acids. V was clipped by 5 bases and J by 1 base, with 11 bases between them. CDR1 and CDR2 from the germline V gene are LNHNV and YYDKDF (reference sequence). Here the CDR3 reads CATSLRQANTEAFF. The CDR3 bases are TGTGCCACCAGCCTCAGACAGGCGAACACTGAAGCTTTCTTT.

This clone was observed a handful of times. The chain is built from TRBV7-2 and TRBJ2-3; 7 positions agree with TRBD1. CDR3 length: 18 residues. Germline V gives CDR1 SGHTA, CDR2 FQGNSA. J was trimmed by 3 bases and V by 5 bases; bases with no gene match: 17. The chain's CDR3 is CASSGPGQRRLMTDTQYF. The DNA for the CDR3 is TGTGCCAGCAGCGGACCGGGACAGAGACGATTAATGACAGATACGCAGTATTTT.

The chain has TRBV19 and TRBJ2-2, with no clear D. Trimming removed 4 bases from V and 0 bases from J, with 0 bases in between. The CDR3 contains 12 residues. Germline V gene data show CDR1 as LNHDA and CDR2 as SQIVND (reference sequence). CDR3: CASSTNTGELFF. DNA for the CDR3: TGTGCCAGTAGTACGAACACCGGGGAGCTGTTTTTT.